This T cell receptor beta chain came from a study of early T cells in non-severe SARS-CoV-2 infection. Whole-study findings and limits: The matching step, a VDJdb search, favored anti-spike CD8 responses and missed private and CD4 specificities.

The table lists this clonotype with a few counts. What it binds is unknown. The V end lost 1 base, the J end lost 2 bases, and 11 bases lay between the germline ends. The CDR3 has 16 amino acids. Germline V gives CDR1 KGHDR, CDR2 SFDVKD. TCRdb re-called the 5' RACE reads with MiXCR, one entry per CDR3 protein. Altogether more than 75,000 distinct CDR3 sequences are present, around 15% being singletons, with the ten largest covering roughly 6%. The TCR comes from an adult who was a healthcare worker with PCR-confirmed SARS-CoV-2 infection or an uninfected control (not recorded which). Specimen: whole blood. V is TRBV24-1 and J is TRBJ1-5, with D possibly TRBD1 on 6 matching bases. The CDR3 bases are TGTGCCACCAGTGATTTCCCCAGGGGATGCAATCAGCCCCAGCATTTT. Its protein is CATSDFPRGCNQPQHF.